These 20 T cell receptor beta chains originate from one sample sequenced in a study of cytomegalovirus exposure and HLA in healthy donors (dated by TCRdb to the late 2010s). Library construction relied on the immunoSEQ multiplex PCR assay. TCRdb retrieved this table from immuneACCESS and kept in-frame rearrangements only. Not all clones are present; in checked studies, unresolved V genes account for under half, and no reason is known for the remainder. This sample has 95,000 to 150,000 clones in its table, and roughly 87% of those were observed once. Of the sample, approximately 1.1% falls within the top ten clones. Input material: PBMCs. These receptors all come from a woman under 30 in good health and CMV-seronegative.

This chain uses TRBV5-1 with TRBJ1-6; D is ambiguous. The CDR3 is 16 amino acids. Germline CDR1 SGHRS, CDR2 YFSETQ. Trimming took 0 bases from V and 7 from J, leaving 14 bases between them. This CDR3 reads CASSLAPGSGNSPLHF. The CDR3 region has the DNA TGCGCCAGCAGCTTGGCCCCGGGATCGGGAAATTCACCCCTCCACTTT.

The count of this clone is one. V is TRBV28 and J is TRBJ1-2, with D hard to call. The CDR3 is 13 residues long. CDR1 is MDHEN, CDR2 SYDVKM, per germline. V was trimmed by 1 base and J by 8 bases, leaving 11 bases between them. The CDR3 is CASSLSSPGGYTF. In nucleotides, the CDR3 is TGTGCCAGCAGTTTATCGTCCCCGGGAGGCTACACCTTC.

J is TRBJ1-2 and V is TRBV6-5, with 7 bases that match TRBD1. Germline CDR1 reads MNHEY; CDR2 reads SVGAGI. The CDR3 covers 13 residues. V lost 6 bases to trimming and J lost 5 bases; unmatched junction nucleotides: 6. CDR3 nucleotides: TGTGCCAGCAGGGGACAGAGCGAGTATGGCTACACCTTC. It codes for CASRGQSEYGYTF.

This clone turned up a few times. The chain has TRBV7-9 and TRBJ1-2; 8 nucleotides match TRBD1. This CDR3 region has 15 residues. The V segment lost 5 bases and the J segment 0 bases; nucleotides outside the gene matches: 5. Germline lookup yields CDR1 SEHNR and CDR2 FQNEAQ (reference sequence). CDR3 in DNA: TGTGCCAGCAGCCCTGGGACAGGTCCTAACTATGGCTACACCTTC. Amino acids: CASSPGTGPNYGYTF.

The chain uses TRBV5-1 and TRBJ1-1; D unclear. CDR3 length: 11 residues. Between the trimmed V and J ends, which lost 0 bases and 7 bases, there was a span of 4 bases. Germline-derived CDR1 and CDR2 are SGHRS and YFSETQ. The CDR3 DNA is TGCGCCAGCAGCTTGGGCGGTGAAGCTTTCTTT. Translating gives CASSLGGEAFF.

V and J are TRBV5-6 and TRBJ2-5, with 9 bases matching TRBD1. The V gene's germline CDR1 is SGHDT and CDR2 YYEEEE. The trim removed 1 base at V and 4 bases at J, leaving 5 bases unmatched. The CDR3 runs to 15 residues. This CDR3 reads CASSLPTGGGETQYF. CDR3 coding DNA: TGTGCCAGCAGCTTGCCGACAGGGGGTGGAGAGACCCAGTACTTC.

V gene TRBV11-2 combines with J gene TRBJ2-7, with TRBD1 identical over 7 bases. The J segment lost 3 bases and the V segment lost 1 base, leaving 6 bases of the junction unmatched. Germline CDR1 SGHAT, CDR2 FQNNGV. The length of the CDR3 is 15 residues. The CDR3 loop is CASSLGRQGVYEQYF. The CDR3 DNA sequence: TGTGCCAGCAGCTTAGGAAGACAGGGTGTCTACGAGCAGTACTTC.

V and J are TRBV9 and TRBJ1-2, with TRBD1 matching 11 bases. The trim removed 3 bases at V and 9 bases at J, leaving 4 bases unmatched. The CDR3 is made up of 13 amino acids. Germline V gene lookup returns CDR1 SGDLS and CDR2 YYNGEE. This chain's CDR3 is CASSAGQGARYTF. In DNA, the CDR3 is TGTGCCAGCAGCGCCGGACAGGGGGCTCGCTACACCTTC.

This chain joins TRBV27 and TRBJ2-3; TRBD1 matches at 7 bases. V lost 2 bases and J lost 3; bases outside the gene matches: 8. CDR3 length: 16 amino acids. Germline V lookup: CDR1 MNHEY, CDR2 SMNVEV (reference sequence). CDR3 region: CASSLEFRGKTDTQYF. CDR3 DNA: TGTGCCAGCAGTTTAGAATTCAGGGGGAAAACAGATACGCAGTATTTT.

The chain couples TRBV14 to TRBJ2-1; D not certain. Per germline, CDR1 SGHDN and CDR2 FVKESK. CDR3 length: 14 residues. Deletions cut 0 bases from V and 8 bases from J, with 11 bases between. The CDR3 loop is CASSQDLVVDEQFF. CDR3 nucleotide sequence: TGTGCCAGCAGCCAAGATCTGGTAGTTGATGAGCAGTTCTTC.

V usage is TRBV6-6 and J usage is TRBJ2-7; TRBD2 matches at 10 bases. Germline CDR1 is MNHNY and CDR2 is SVGAGI (reference sequence). J lost 2 bases, V lost 6 bases, and 7 bases had no gene match. CDR3 size: 15 residues. CDR3 in amino acids: CASRGRTSGTYEQYF. The CDR3 DNA reads as TGTGCCAGCAGAGGGCGCACTAGCGGGACCTACGAGCAGTACTTC.

The rearrangement uses TRBV5-4 and TRBJ2-1; D perhaps matches TRBD2 (5 bases). This CDR3 is 16 amino acids long. V lost 7 bases and J lost 0, with 17 bases in between. Germline V lookup: CDR1 SGHNT, CDR2 YYREEE (reference sequence). The CDR3 DNA sequence: TGTGCCAGCCGGCTGGGAGCGCTCAGCTCCTACAATGAGCAGTTCTTC. Translation: CASRLGALSSYNEQFF.

This chain uses TRBV9 with TRBJ1-1; the match to TRBD1 covers 7 bases. Trimming cost V 4 bases and J 3 bases; bases outside gene matches: 3. The germline V gene encodes CDR1 SGDLS and CDR2 YYNGEE. The CDR3 contains 13 residues. The CDR3 loop reads CASSSRGHTEAFF. The CDR3 bases are TGTGCCAGCAGCTCGAGGGGGCACACTGAAGCTTTCTTT.

V and J are TRBV28 and TRBJ1-2; 8 nucleotides agree with TRBD1. This CDR3 spans 17 amino acids. CDR1 and CDR2 from the germline V gene are MDHEN and SYDVKM. Germline trimming cut 7 bases from V and 7 bases from J; bases unmatched to any gene: 20. DNA of the CDR3: TGTGCCAGCACCCCAAGAAAAAAAAGGACAGGGTTGGGTGGCTACACCTTC. As protein: CASTPRKKRTGLGGYTF.

In this sample, this clone turned up once. The V and J genes are TRBV5-6 and TRBJ1-1; D unclear. V lost 6 bases, J lost 2 bases, and 5 bases lay in between. This CDR3 region has 11 residues. Per germline, CDR1 SGHDT and CDR2 YYEEEE. This chain's CDR3 is CASTLNTEAFF. The CDR3 bases are TGTGCCAGCACCCTCAACACTGAAGCTTTCTTT.

DNA for the CDR3: TGTGCCAGCAGTTACCCCGCCTACGTCGGTGAGCAGTTCTTC. This gives the protein CASSYPAYVGEQFF. This sequence joins TRBV6-5 and TRBJ2-1; D gene ambiguous. Germline loops: CDR1 MNHEY, CDR2 SVGAGI. The CDR3 spans 14 residues. V lost 2 bases to trimming and J lost 9 bases, with 14 bases between them.

The genes are TRBV4-3 and TRBJ1-5; D remains unclear. V lost 0 bases and J lost 2, with 8 bases in between. This CDR3 has 15 amino acids. Germline CDR1 LGHNA, CDR2 YSLEER. CDR3 DNA sequence: TGCGCCAGCAGCCAAGATGCGGGTGGCAATCAGCCCCAGCATTTT. As protein: CASSQDAGGNQPQHF.

The chain joins TRBV27 to TRBJ1-5; no clear D gene. Germline-derived CDR1 and CDR2 are MNHEY and SMNVEV (reference sequence). Trimming left V 4 bases short and J 7 bases short, with 14 bases between. CDR3 size: 14 residues. CDR3 in DNA: TGTGCCAGCAGTTGGTCAGGAAGAGACCAGCCCCAGCATTTT. Protein sequence: CASSWSGRDQPQHF.

The chain recombines TRBV27 with TRBJ2-7; D is perhaps TRBD2 (6 bases). V was pared by 6 bases and J by 2 bases, with 14 bases between. Germline V gene lookup returns CDR1 MNHEY and CDR2 SMNVEV (reference sequence). The length of the CDR3 is 14 residues. The CDR3 sequence: CASRVGGSTYEQYF. The CDR3 DNA sequence: TGTGCCAGCAGAGTAGGAGGGTCCACCTACGAGCAGTACTTC.

This chain joins TRBV5-1 and TRBJ1-5; 8 bases line up with TRBD1. CDR3 size: 14 residues. Germline CDR1 SGHRS, CDR2 YFSETQ. J was trimmed by 3 bases and V by 4 bases; bases with no gene match: 3. The CDR3 nucleotides read TGCGCCAGCAGCCTGACAGGGGACAATCAGCCCCAGCATTTT. This translates into CASSLTGDNQPQHF. Supplemented by reference TRBV5-1 and TRBJ1-5, the full variable domain reads KAGVTQTPRYLIKTRGQQVTLSCSPISGHRSVSWYQQTPGQGLQFLFEYFSETQRNKGNFPGRFSGRQFSNSRSEMNVSTLELGDSALYLCASSLTGDNQPQHFGDGTRLSIL.